The T cell receptor beta chain described here comes from a study of cytomegalovirus exposure and HLA in healthy donors. Study background: Approximately 190 million T cells yielded more than 90 million unique TCR beta sequences, as an earlier analysis found.

In the case of this clone: As yet, its antigen is unknown.

Study-wide results and caveats: The HLA-A and HLA-B alleles of most subjects were reportedly predicted accurately from TCR beta sequences. What a later analysis showed was that several of the most significant clusters appeared linked to common viral pathogens. The majority of TCR sequences were rare, yet some public TCRs appeared in many donors.

A multiplex PCR was run with 60 Vbeta primers and 13 Jbeta primers. Clones were read by immunoSEQ multiplex PCR, and TCRdb kept only the in-frame ones, dropping some. The data contain about 130,000 clones, approximately 80% of them singletons. This CDR3 contains 14 residues. Germline CDR1 reads MDHEN; CDR2 reads SYDVKM. V was cut by 3 bases and J by 7 bases, with 12 bases left in between. The TCR comes from a woman in her 40s in good health and CMV-seronegative. The chain links TRBV28 to TRBJ1-4, with D perhaps matching TRBD1 (5 bases). Sequencing was done on a sample of PBMCs. The CDR3 DNA reads as TGTGCCAGCAGTTTGTCCTCGGGGGGTGAAAAACTGTTTTTT. Protein: CASSLSSGGEKLFF.